Reported below is one TCR beta chain. Its antigen is undetermined. The sample belongs to a study of siplizumab effects on memory and regulatory T cells. It was at 37°C and for more than 5 days that the mixed lymphocyte reaction cells were cocultured. Here immunoSEQ multiplex PCR was the method, and the copy in TCRdb shows in-frame clones only, minus some. In the table there are approximately 15,000 clones, roughly 40% of which are singletons. Sequencing used CFSE-low (dividing) CD4+ T cells sorted from an allogeneic mixed lymphocyte reaction. This TCR was sampled from a human donor in good health; the cells came from an allogeneic mixed lymphocyte reaction. Some clones in this sample may be carry-over from other donors' samples.

This CDR3 reads CASSRTPGLAGVRETQYF. The DNA for the CDR3 is TGTGCCAGCAGTCGAACCCCGGGACTAGCGGGAGTCCGAGAGACCCAGTACTTC. The J gene is TRBJ2-5, the V gene TRBV27, with 14 bases that match TRBD2. Germline CDR1 is MNHEY and CDR2 is SMNVEV (reference sequence). The CDR3 sequence is 18 residues long. Trimming at V came to 5 bases and at J to 4 bases, leaving 12 bases not matched to a gene.